This TCR beta chain was documented in a study of blood T cells in healthy people across ages. Germline CDR1 is LNHNV and CDR2 is YYDKDF (reference sequence). Germline trimming cut 4 bases from V and 2 bases from J; bases unmatched to any gene: 4. The CDR3 contains 16 residues. Combining a sample-barcoded 5' primer with a J-beta primer mix, a second PCR ran for 7 to 11 cycles. A 12-random-nucleotide template-switch adaptor tagged each cDNA molecule. Via MiXCR, TCRdb re-called the 5' RACE reads, giving one row per CDR3 protein. The data show 500,000 to 600,000 distinct CDR3 sequences, 27% seen once. Sequenced sample: blood. The receptor comes from a woman aged 70-85 years in good health. The chain recombines TRBV15 with TRBJ2-3, with 12 bases aligning to TRBD2. CDR3 loop: CATSKGLAGTTDTQYF. CDR3 DNA sequence: TGTGCCACCAGCAAAGGACTAGCGGGGACCACAGATACGCAGTATTTT.